The 21 T cell receptor beta chains below all came from one sample that was sequenced in a study of neurological immune-mediated disorders. From the 5' RACE reads, TCRdb called clonotypes with MiXCR, one entry per CDR3 protein. Altogether 45,000 to 65,000 distinct CDR3 sequences are present, roughly 4.3% being singletons, with the ten largest covering roughly 3.1%. Sequencing was done on a sample of PBMCs. These receptors were taken from a man aged 45-65 years with multiple sclerosis.

This clonotype was observed many times. The gene calls are TRBV11-2 and TRBJ2-1; 7 bases agree with TRBD2. The V gene end was trimmed by 4 bases and the J gene end by 8 bases; junction bases not matched to a gene: 17. This CDR3 has 17 residues. Germline assignment: CDR1 SGHAT and CDR2 FQNNGV. The CDR3 DNA is TGTGCCAGCAGCTCCCAGTCGCGGGAGATCGGGCTCGATGAGCAGTTCTTC. This encodes CASSSQSREIGLDEQFF.

This clonotype was recorded a few times. The junction shows a germline mismatch at one end, possibly a read error. The genes are TRBV7-2 and TRBJ1-6; 10 bases line up with TRBD1. This CDR3 has 14 amino acids. The germline V gene encodes CDR1 SGHTA and CDR2 FQGNSA. The CDR3 DNA follows: TGTGCCAGCAGCCCCGGACAGGGGGTGTCACCCCTCAACTTT. The encoded protein is CASSPGQGVSPLNF.

This clonotype was seen at least ten times. This chain links TRBV12-3 or TRBV12-4 with TRBJ1-5; 7 nucleotides align to TRBD1. The CDR3 length is 13 residues. Trimming at V came to 3 bases and at J to 6 bases, leaving 2 bases not matched to a gene. As DNA, the CDR3 is TGTGCCAGCAGTTTTAGGACAGGTCAGCCCCAGCATTTT. It yields the protein CASSFRTGQPQHF.

This chain uses TRBV25-1 with TRBJ1-4; 7 bases agree with TRBD1. After removal of 3 bases from V and 8 bases from J, the junction contained 9 bases not matched to a gene. Looked up from germline, CDR1 is MGHDK and CDR2 is SYGVNS. The CDR3 consists of 15 residues. In DNA form, the CDR3 reads TGTGCCAGCAGTGACCTCAGGGGGATGGGCGAAAAACTGTTTTTT. As protein: CASSDLRGMGEKLFF.

The J gene is TRBJ2-1, the V gene TRBV2; D might be TRBD2 (6 bases). V lost 4 bases and J lost 10, with 20 bases in between. This CDR3 region has 15 residues. Germline V gene lookup returns CDR1 SNHLY and CDR2 FYNNEI. The DNA for the CDR3 is TGTGCCAGCAGTGGAGTGACTAGGTGGGGGGAGGAGCAGTTCTTC. Its translation: CASSGVTRWGEEQFF.

This clonotype was counted ten times or more. The chain is built from TRBV20-1 and TRBJ2-5, with D possibly being TRBD2 (6 bases). This CDR3 contains 14 residues. Germline V gene data show CDR1 as DFQATT and CDR2 as SNEGSKA (reference sequence). V was clipped by 1 base and J by 7 bases, with 16 bases between them. CDR3 nucleotide sequence: TGCAGTGCTAGAGTAGGAGGGCCCCATGGGACCCAGTACTTC. This translates into CSARVGGPHGTQYF.

This clonotype was counted ten times or more. J is TRBJ1-1 and V is TRBV29-1; TRBD1 matches at 9 bases. CDR1 is SQVTM, CDR2 ANQGSEA, per germline. After removal of 6 bases from V and 5 bases from J, the junction contained 7 bases not matched to a gene. The CDR3 covers 13 residues. CDR3 in amino acids: CSVATGGRTEAFF. The CDR3 nucleotides read TGCAGCGTGGCCACAGGGGGCCGGACTGAAGCTTTCTTT.

The CDR3 spells CSGTSGRGVVQETQYF. CDR3 bases: TGCAGCGGTACTAGCGGGAGAGGAGTAGTTCAAGAGACCCAGTACTTC. This chain joins TRBV29-1 and TRBJ2-5, with 11 positions matching TRBD2. CDR1 is SQVTM and CDR2 is ANQGSEA in the germline V gene. The CDR3 loop spans 16 amino acids. V gave up 7 bases and J gave up 2 bases; unmatched junction bases: 12.

This clonotype was recorded at least ten times. V gene TRBV9 combines with J gene TRBJ2-3; D is perhaps TRBD2 (6 bases). The CDR3 consists of 14 residues. CDR1 and CDR2 from the germline V gene are SGDLS and YYNGEE. Trimming pared 3 bases from V and 3 bases from J, leaving 11 bases between. The CDR3, as DNA: TGTGCCAGCAGCGCCGGGAGAGGGACAGATACGCAGTATTTT. Protein: CASSAGRGTDTQYF.

This clonotype was found many times. The chain recombines TRBV4-1 with TRBJ2-2; maybe TRBD1 (6 bases). Germline CDR1 is MGHRA and CDR2 is YSYEKL. CDR3 length: 17 residues. V was cut by 1 base and J by 4 bases, with 16 bases left in between. Here the CDR3 DNA reads TGCGCCAGCAGCCAAGGTAGTTCAGGGGTCCGCACCGGGGAGCTGTTTTTT. The encoded protein is CASSQGSSGVRTGELFF.

This clonotype has a count of ten or more. V usage is TRBV4-1 and J usage is TRBJ2-3; TRBD2 agrees at 7 bases. J was trimmed by 6 bases and V by 0 bases; bases with no gene match: 9. The CDR3 has 16 residues. CDR1 is MGHRA, CDR2 YSYEKL, per germline. The CDR3 sequence: CASSQDGLAVTDTQYF. DNA of the CDR3: TGCGCCAGCAGCCAAGATGGGCTAGCGGTGACGGATACGCAGTATTTT.

This clonotype was detected ten times or more. The chain joins TRBV4-1 to TRBJ1-2; no firm D call. The CDR3 spans 13 residues. The germline V and J ends were trimmed by 0 bases and 5 bases, with 7 bases remaining between them. Germline-derived CDR1 and CDR2 are MGHRA and YSYEKL. The CDR3 loop reads CASSQDLNYGYTF. In DNA form, the CDR3 reads TGCGCCAGCAGCCAAGATTTGAATTATGGCTACACCTTC.

This clonotype has ten or more counts. V gene TRBV27 combines with J gene TRBJ1-5; unclear D gene. The CDR3 sequence is 13 residues long. Germline V gene sequence: CDR1 MNHEY, CDR2 SMNVEV (reference sequence). Trimming removed 2 bases at V and 0 bases at J, with 2 bases between. The CDR3 region has the DNA TGTGCCAGCAGTTTAAGTAGCAATCAGCCCCAGCATTTT. Protein sequence: CASSLSSNQPQHF.

This clonotype was seen repeatedly, ten times or more. The CDR3 here is CSAPDGAGGHTDTQYF. CDR3 sequence (DNA): TGCAGTGCTCCCGATGGGGCGGGAGGCCACACAGATACGCAGTATTTT. J is TRBJ2-3 and V is TRBV20-1; 8 positions match TRBD2. Looked up from germline, CDR1 is DFQATT and CDR2 is SNEGSKA (reference sequence). V lost 5 bases to trimming and J lost 2 bases; unmatched junction nucleotides: 12. This CDR3 has 16 residues.

At least ten counts were recorded for this clonotype. The V call is TRBV20-1, the J call TRBJ2-3; possible D gene TRBD2, 7 bases. Deletions cut 7 bases from V and 2 bases from J, with 10 bases between. CDR1 and CDR2 from the germline V gene are DFQATT and SNEGSKA (reference sequence). CDR3 size: 12 residues. The CDR3 DNA is TGCAGTGGGGGGGGACACACAGATACGCAGTATTTT. Amino acids: CSGGGHTDTQYF.

This clonotype was seen at least ten times. The chain links TRBV25-1 to TRBJ1-6, with D possibly TRBD1 on 6 matching bases. The CDR3 spans 13 residues. The germline V and J ends were trimmed by 8 bases and 7 bases, with 12 bases remaining between them. The germline gives CDR1 MGHDK, CDR2 SYGVNS. CDR3 region: CASRTDRNSPLHF. DNA for the CDR3: TGTGCCAGCCGGACAGATCGGAATTCACCCCTCCACTTT.

This clonotype came up many times. V usage is TRBV5-1 and J usage is TRBJ2-1; 9 positions agree with TRBD2. J gave up 6 bases and V 0 bases, and 7 bases lay outside the gene matches. The V gene's germline CDR1 is SGHRS and CDR2 YFSETQ. The CDR3 sequence is 16 residues long. CDR3 nucleotide sequence: TGCGCCAGCAGCTTGGGGATTAGCGGGAGAATCAATGAGCAGTTCTTC. Translated, it gives CASSLGISGRINEQFF.

This sequence joins TRBV5-1 and TRBJ1-5; D not certain. CDR3 length equals 13 residues. Trimming stripped 5 bases from V and 0 bases from J, with 6 bases between. Germline CDR1 SGHRS, CDR2 YFSETQ. CDR3 in amino acids: CASSTDSNQPQHF. CDR3 bases: TGCGCCAGCAGTACTGATAGCAATCAGCCCCAGCATTTT.

This clonotype came up many times. This CDR3 reads CASSPQDIYNEQFF. The CDR3 nucleotides are TGTGCCAGCAGTCCCCAGGACATCTACAATGAGCAGTTCTTC. The chain combines TRBV12-3 or TRBV12-4 with TRBJ2-1; TRBD1 is a possible D gene (5 bases). V shed 5 bases and J shed 3 bases, with 11 bases lying between them. The CDR3 is made up of 14 amino acids.

This clonotype was seen many times. The chain has TRBV4-1 and TRBJ2-7; 8 positions match TRBD1. CDR1 and CDR2 from the germline V gene are MGHRA and YSYEKL. The junction had 9 bases not matched to a gene; V was cut back by 1 base and J by 4 bases. The CDR3 consists of 16 residues. The DNA for the CDR3 is TGCGCCAGCAGCCAAGCACAGACAGGGGTCCTGTACGAGCAGTACTTC. As protein: CASSQAQTGVLYEQYF.

This chain joins TRBV12-3 or TRBV12-4 and TRBJ2-7, with TRBD1 identical over 9 bases. The CDR3 runs 12 residues. After removal of 6 bases from V and 5 bases from J, the junction contained 2 bases not matched to a gene. The chain's CDR3 is CASRRQGDEQYF. The CDR3 DNA sequence: TGTGCCAGCAGAAGACAGGGGGACGAGCAGTACTTC.